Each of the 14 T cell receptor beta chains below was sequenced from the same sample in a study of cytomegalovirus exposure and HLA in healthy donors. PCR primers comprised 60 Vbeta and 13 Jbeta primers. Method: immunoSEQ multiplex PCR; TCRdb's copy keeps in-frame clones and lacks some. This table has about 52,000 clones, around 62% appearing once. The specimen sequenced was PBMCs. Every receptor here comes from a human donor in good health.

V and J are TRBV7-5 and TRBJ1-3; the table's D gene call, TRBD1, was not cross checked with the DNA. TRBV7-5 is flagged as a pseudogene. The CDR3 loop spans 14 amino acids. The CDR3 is CARSYRSSGNTIYF. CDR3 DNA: TGTGCCAGAAGCTACAGGAGCTCTGGAAACACCATATATTTT.

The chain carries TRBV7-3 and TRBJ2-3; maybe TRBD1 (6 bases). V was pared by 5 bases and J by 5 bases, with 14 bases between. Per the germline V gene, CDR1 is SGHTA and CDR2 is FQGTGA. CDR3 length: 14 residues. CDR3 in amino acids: CASSSGQSGDTQYF. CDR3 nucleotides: TGTGCCAGCAGCAGCGGACAGTCAGGAGATACGCAGTATTTT.

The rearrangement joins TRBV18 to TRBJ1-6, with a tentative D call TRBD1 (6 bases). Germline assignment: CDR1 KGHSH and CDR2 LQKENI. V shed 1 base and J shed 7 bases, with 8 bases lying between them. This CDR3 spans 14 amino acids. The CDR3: CASSPQGGNSPLHF. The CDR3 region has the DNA TGTGCCAGCTCACCACAGGGGGGGAATTCACCCCTCCACTTT.

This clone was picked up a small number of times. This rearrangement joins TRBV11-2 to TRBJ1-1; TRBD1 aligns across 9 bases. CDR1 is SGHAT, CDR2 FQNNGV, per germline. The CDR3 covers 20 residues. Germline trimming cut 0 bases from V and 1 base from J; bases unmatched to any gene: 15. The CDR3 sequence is CASSLDGIVRQGGWNTEAFF. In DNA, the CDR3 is TGTGCCAGCAGCTTAGATGGAATCGTCCGACAGGGGGGGTGGAACACTGAAGCTTTCTTT.

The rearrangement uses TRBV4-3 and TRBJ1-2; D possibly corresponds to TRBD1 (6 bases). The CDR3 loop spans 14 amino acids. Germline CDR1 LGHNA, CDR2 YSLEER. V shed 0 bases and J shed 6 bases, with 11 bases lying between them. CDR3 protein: CASSQDVTGNGYTF. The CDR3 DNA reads TGCGCCAGCAGCCAAGATGTTACAGGGAATGGCTACACCTTC.

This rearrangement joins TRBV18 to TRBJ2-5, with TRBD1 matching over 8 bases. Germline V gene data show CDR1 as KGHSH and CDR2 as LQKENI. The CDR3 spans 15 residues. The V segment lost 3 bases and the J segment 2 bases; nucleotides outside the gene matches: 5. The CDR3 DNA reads TGTGCCAGCTCACCCGCGACAGGGGCTCAAGAGACCCAGTACTTC. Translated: CASSPATGAQETQYF.

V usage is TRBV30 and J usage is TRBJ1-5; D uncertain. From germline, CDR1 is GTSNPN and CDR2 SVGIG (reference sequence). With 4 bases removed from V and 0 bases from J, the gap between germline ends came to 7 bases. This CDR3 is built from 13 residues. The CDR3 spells CAWNRDSNQPQHF. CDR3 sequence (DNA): TGTGCCTGGAATAGAGATAGCAATCAGCCCCAGCATTTT.

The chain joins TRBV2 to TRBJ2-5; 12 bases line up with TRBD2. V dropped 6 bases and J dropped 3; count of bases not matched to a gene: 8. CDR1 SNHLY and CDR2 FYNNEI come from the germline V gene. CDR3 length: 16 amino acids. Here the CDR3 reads CASRDPWTSGEETQYF. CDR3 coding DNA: TGTGCCAGCAGGGACCCTTGGACTAGCGGGGAAGAGACCCAGTACTTC.

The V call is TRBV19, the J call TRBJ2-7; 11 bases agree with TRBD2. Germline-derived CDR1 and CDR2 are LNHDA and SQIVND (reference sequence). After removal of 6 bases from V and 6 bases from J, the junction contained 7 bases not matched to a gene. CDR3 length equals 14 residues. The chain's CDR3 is CASSSLAGVGEQYF. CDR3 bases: TGTGCCAGTAGCTCACTAGCGGGGGTAGGCGAGCAGTACTTC.

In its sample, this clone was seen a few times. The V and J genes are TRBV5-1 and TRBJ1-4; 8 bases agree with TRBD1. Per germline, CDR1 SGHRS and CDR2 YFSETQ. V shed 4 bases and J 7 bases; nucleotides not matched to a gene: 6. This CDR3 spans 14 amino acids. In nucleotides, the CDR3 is TGCGCCAGCAGCCTACGACAGGGGAGTGAAAAACTGTTTTTT. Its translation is CASSLRQGSEKLFF. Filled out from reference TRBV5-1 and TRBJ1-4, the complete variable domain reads KAGVTQTPRYLIKTRGQQVTLSCSPISGHRSVSWYQQTPGQGLQFLFEYFSETQRNKGNFPGRFSGRQFSNSRSEMNVSTLELGDSALYLCASSLRQGSEKLFFGSGTQLSVL.

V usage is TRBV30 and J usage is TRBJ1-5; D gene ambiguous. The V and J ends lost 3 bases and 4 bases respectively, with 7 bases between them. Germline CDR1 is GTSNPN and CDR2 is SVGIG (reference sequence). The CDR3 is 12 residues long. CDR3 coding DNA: TGTGCCTGGAGCCCGGGGAATCAGCCCCAGCATTTT. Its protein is CAWSPGNQPQHF.

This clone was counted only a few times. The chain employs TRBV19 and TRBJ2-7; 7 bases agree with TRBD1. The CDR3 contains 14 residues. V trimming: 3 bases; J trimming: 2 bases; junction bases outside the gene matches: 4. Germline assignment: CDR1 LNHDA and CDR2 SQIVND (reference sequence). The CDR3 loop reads CASSIDRATYEQYF. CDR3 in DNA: TGTGCCAGTAGTATCGACAGGGCGACCTACGAGCAGTACTTC.

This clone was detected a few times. The CDR3 DNA follows: TGCGCCAGCAGCTGGACTAGCGCACGCACAGATACGCAGTATTTT. Translation: CASSWTSARTDTQYF. The genes are TRBV5-1 and TRBJ2-3; TRBD2 matches 9 bases. Losses at the gene ends were 3 bases for V and 1 base for J; bases not matched to a gene: 3. The CDR3 is 15 residues long. The germline V gene encodes CDR1 SGHRS and CDR2 YFSETQ.

CDR3 sequence (DNA): TGTGCCTGCAGGGGGCGGGGGCCCACCGGGGAGCTGTTTTTT. Its protein product is CACRGRGPTGELFF. V usage is TRBV30 and J usage is TRBJ2-2; D may be TRBD1 (8 bases). V gave up 6 bases and J gave up 4 bases, with 15 bases separating them. Looked up from germline, CDR1 is GTSNPN and CDR2 is SVGIG (reference sequence). This CDR3 contains 14 residues.